Following are 23 T cell receptor beta chains from one sample sequenced in a study of molecular identifiers for immune sequencing clone quantification. In TCRdb, the PCR reads were re-called with MiXCR into one record per CDR3 protein. The sample yields 400,000 to 600,000 distinct CDR3 sequences, around 23% seen once. Specimen: naive CD8+ T cells from blood, with Jurkat cell RNA spiked in. Subset indicated: FACS-sorted CD8+CD4-CCR7+CD45RA+ naive T cells. These receptors all stem from a human donor in good health. Some libraries in this study had Jurkat cell RNA spiked in.

This clonotype showed up just a few times. The V and J genes are TRBV19 and TRBJ2-1, with TRBD2 matching over 7 bases. The CDR3 totals 13 residues. V shed 8 bases, J shed 3 bases, and the junction held 4 bases outside the gene matches. Germline V gene lookup returns CDR1 LNHDA and CDR2 SQIVND (reference sequence). The CDR3: CASGTIIYNEQFF. For the CDR3, the DNA is TGTGCCAGTGGGACTATCATCTACAATGAGCAGTTCTTC.

This clonotype was detected ten times or more. The rearrangement joins TRBV29-1 to TRBJ2-5; 13 positions agree with TRBD2. This CDR3 spans 17 amino acids. J gave up 2 bases and V 2 bases, and 8 bases lay outside the gene matches. Per the germline V gene, CDR1 is SQVTM and CDR2 is ANQGSEA. As DNA, the CDR3 is TGCAGCGTTGAACCCCTGACTAGCGGGAGGACACAAGAGACCCAGTACTTC. Translated, it gives CSVEPLTSGRTQETQYF.

This clonotype was observed a few times. The V gene is TRBV7-9, the J gene TRBJ2-1; D might be TRBD1 (5 bases). The CDR3 covers 16 residues. Trimming took 2 bases from V and 3 from J, leaving 14 bases between them. Germline loops: CDR1 SEHNR, CDR2 FQNEAQ (reference sequence). The CDR3 DNA follows: TGTGCCAGCAGCTTATCCCAGGGTCCGCTCTACAATGAGCAGTTCTTC. Protein: CASSLSQGPLYNEQFF.

About this clonotype: A read error may explain this, as a much larger clone is one base away. V gene TRBV5-1 combines with J gene TRBJ2-2; 7 nucleotides agree with TRBD2. This CDR3 region has 15 residues. Germline CDR1 is SGHRS and CDR2 is YFSETQ. The CDR3 DNA is TGCGCCAGCAGGGGTCTAGCGGATAACACCGGGGGGCTGTTTTTT. It is translated as CASRGLADNTGGLFF.

The gene calls are TRBV27 and TRBJ2-3, with 7 bases lining up with TRBD2. V gave up 5 bases and J gave up 0 bases; unmatched junction bases: 11. CDR1 is MNHEY and CDR2 is SMNVEV in the germline V gene (reference sequence). The CDR3 is 17 amino acids. For the CDR3, the DNA is TGTGCCAGCAGTCCCCCCCGGGGGGTCAGTAGCACAGATACGCAGTATTTT. This encodes CASSPPRGVSSTDTQYF.

This clonotype was observed at least ten times. At one end, the junction sequence differs from germline, possibly due to a read error. This sequence joins TRBV12-3 or TRBV12-4 and TRBJ2-2, with D maybe TRBD1 (5 bases). This CDR3 comprises 14 residues. The CDR3 is CASSPTANTGELFF. The CDR3 region has the DNA TGCGCCAGCAGTCCGACAGCGAACACCGGGGAGCTGTTTTTT.

The chain joins TRBV7-9 to TRBJ2-1; no reliable D call. This CDR3 comprises 17 residues. In germline, CDR1 is SEHNR, CDR2 FQNEAQ (reference sequence). The germline V and J ends were trimmed by 1 base and 6 bases, with 19 bases remaining between them. DNA for the CDR3: TGTGCCAGCAGCTTAGGATTAGGTTATCCCACCCTCAATGAGCAGTTCTTC. It specifies CASSLGLGYPTLNEQFF.

The V gene is TRBV20-1, the J gene TRBJ1-5; D not resolved. The ends were cut back, 4 bases at V and 4 bases at J, with 17 bases in the middle. The CDR3 totals 15 residues. Per the germline V gene, CDR1 is DFQATT and CDR2 is SNEGSKA (reference sequence). CDR3 DNA sequence: TGCAGTGCTACAGATGGGCCGTTCGCGAATCAGCCCCAGCATTTT. Translating it yields CSATDGPFANQPQHF.

The sample holds a few counts of this clonotype. The chain has TRBV2 and TRBJ1-1, with a tentative D call TRBD1 (5 bases). CDR1 SNHLY and CDR2 FYNNEI come from the germline V gene. The CDR3 loop spans 17 amino acids. V gave up 4 bases and J gave up 0 bases, with 18 bases separating them. The CDR3 region has the DNA TGTGCCAGCAGTGGGATTGGGGCAGGAAGATTGAACACTGAAGCTTTCTTT. Translated, it gives CASSGIGAGRLNTEAFF.

This clonotype came up many times. The V call is TRBV9, the J call TRBJ2-5, with D perhaps TRBD2 (7 bases). The CDR3 sequence is 17 residues long. Germline V lookup: CDR1 SGDLS, CDR2 YYNGEE. Deletions cut 4 bases from V and 4 bases from J, with 23 bases between. CDR3 in amino acids: CASSPPLGGARGETQYF. CDR3 nucleotides: TGTGCCAGCAGCCCACCGTTAGGGGGGGCAAGGGGAGAGACCCAGTACTTC.

This clonotype has at least ten counts. V is TRBV20-1 and J is TRBJ2-7; 15 bases are a match to TRBD2. This CDR3 spans 15 amino acids. Trimming cost V 4 bases and J 4 bases; bases outside gene matches: 5. Looked up from germline, CDR1 is DFQATT and CDR2 is SNEGSKA (reference sequence). CDR3 nucleotides: TGCAGTGCTACGGGACTAGCGGGAGGAGGGTACGAGCAGTACTTC. Its translation: CSATGLAGGGYEQYF.

V and J are TRBV19 and TRBJ1-6, with TRBD1 as a possible D gene (6 bases). Looked up from germline, CDR1 is LNHDA and CDR2 is SQIVND (reference sequence). Trimming left V 3 bases short and J 5 bases short, with 8 bases between. The CDR3 contains 14 residues. The CDR3 spells CASSIGQNNSPLHF. The CDR3 DNA is TGTGCCAGTAGTATCGGACAGAATAATTCACCCCTCCACTTT.

About this clonotype itself: A junction end diverges from the germline sequence, so it may reflect a read error. The chain carries TRBV14 and TRBJ2-3, with TRBD1 identical over 9 bases. The V gene's germline CDR1 is SGHDN and CDR2 FVKESK. The CDR3 covers 16 residues. The CDR3 sequence is CASGQAGTGRLDTQYF. For the CDR3, the DNA is TGTGCCAGCGGCCAAGCCGGGACAGGGAGGTTGGATACGCAGTATTTT.

In its sample, this clonotype was seen a few times. The V gene is TRBV19, the J gene TRBJ2-3; D might be TRBD2 (5 bases). CDR1 and CDR2 from the germline V gene are LNHDA and SQIVND (reference sequence). The CDR3 totals 14 residues. The V gene lost 7 bases and the J gene lost 4 bases, with 15 bases spanning the gap. CDR3 loop: CASTSDLNPDTQYF. DNA of the CDR3: TGTGCCAGTACCTCGGACTTAAACCCAGATACGCAGTATTTT.

In its sample, this clonotype was seen many times. J is TRBJ1-2 and V is TRBV15; TRBD1 aligns across 8 bases. The length of the CDR3 is 15 residues. CDR1 LNHNV and CDR2 YYDKDF come from the germline V gene (reference sequence). V trimming: 2 bases; J trimming: 4 bases; junction bases outside the gene matches: 6. Here the CDR3 reads CATSRPGTGGYGYTF. The CDR3 DNA reads TGTGCCACCAGCAGACCCGGGACAGGAGGCTATGGCTACACCTTC. The full variable domain, its missing parts supplied by reference TRBV15 and TRBJ1-2, is DAMVIQNPRYQVTQFGKPVTLSCSQTLNHNVMYWYQQKSSQAPKLLFHYYDKDFNNEADTPDNFQSRRPNTSFCFLDIRSPGLGDTAMYLCATSRPGTGGYGYTFGSGTRLTVV.

The chain combines TRBV6-1 with TRBJ1-5; possibly TRBD1 for D (5 bases). Germline V CDR1 and CDR2: MNHNS, SASEGT. The CDR3 contains 15 residues. V was shortened by 0 bases and J by 4 bases, with 10 bases between the two germline ends. The CDR3: CASSEAGQYNQPQHF. Written as DNA, the CDR3 is TGTGCCAGCAGTGAAGCGGGGCAGTATAATCAGCCCCAGCATTTT.

The table lists this clonotype with many counts. This sequence joins TRBV12-3 or TRBV12-4 and TRBJ1-5; D perhaps matches TRBD1 (5 bases). The CDR3 is made up of 13 amino acids. Trimming left V 7 bases short and J 4 bases short, with 11 bases between. CDR3 loop: CASNQDRNQPQHF. CDR3 bases: TGTGCCAGCAACCAAGACAGAAATCAGCCCCAGCATTTT.

J is TRBJ2-3 and V is TRBV7-3, with TRBD2 matching over 9 bases. CDR3 length equals 18 residues. In germline, CDR1 is SGHTA, CDR2 FQGTGA. Trimming cost V 5 bases and J 5 bases; bases outside gene matches: 17. CDR3 sequence reads: CASSPTRWVAGERDTQYF. The CDR3 DNA follows: TGTGCCAGCAGCCCCACCCGCTGGGTAGCGGGAGAACGAGATACGCAGTATTTT.

The table lists this clonotype with a few counts. V and J are TRBV5-4 and TRBJ2-6; D is uncertain. Germline assignment: CDR1 SGHNT and CDR2 YYREEE (reference sequence). The CDR3 is 19 amino acids. V shed 0 bases and J shed 4 bases, with 20 bases lying between them. The DNA for the CDR3 is TGTGCCAGCAGCTTGGTAGGATCTCGCCCCACCAAAGGGGCCAACGTCCTGACTTTC. It codes for CASSLVGSRPTKGANVLTF. The variable domain in full, completed from reference TRBV5-4 and TRBJ2-6, reads ETGVTQSPTHLIKTRGQQVTLRCSSQSGHNTVSWYQQALGQGPQFIFQYYREEENGRGNFPPRFSGLQFPNYSSELNVNALELDDSALYLCASSLVGSRPTKGANVLTFGAGSRLTVL.

Ten or more counts support this clonotype. V gene TRBV4-2 combines with J gene TRBJ1-5, with D perhaps matching TRBD1 (5 bases). Germline CDR1 is LGHNA and CDR2 is YNFKEQ. The CDR3 has 16 residues. V was pared by 0 bases and J by 1 base, with 10 bases between. CDR3 sequence: CASSQESGTSNQPQHF. The CDR3 DNA reads TGTGCCAGCAGCCAAGAATCCGGGACGAGCAATCAGCCCCAGCATTTT.

This clonotype was detected only once. V is TRBV30 and J is TRBJ1-1; D possibly corresponds to TRBD1 (6 bases). The V gene's germline CDR1 is GTSNPN and CDR2 SVGIG (reference sequence). V was clipped by 3 bases and J by 11 bases, with 22 bases between them. The CDR3 is 14 residues long. For the CDR3, the DNA is TGTGCCTGGAGGCCCGCGGACAGAAGTCACGAGGCTTTCTTT. Translating it yields CAWRPADRSHEAFF.

This clonotype has just one count. The gene calls are TRBV20-1 and TRBJ2-7, with D perhaps matching TRBD1 (6 bases). This CDR3 contains 15 residues. The V gene's germline CDR1 is DFQATT and CDR2 SNEGSKA (reference sequence). Trimming cost V 0 bases and J 2 bases, with 14 bases left between them. CDR3 sequence: CSARDLGAVTYEQYF. Written as DNA, the CDR3 is TGCAGTGCTAGAGATTTGGGGGCCGTTACCTACGAGCAGTACTTC.

This clonotype showed up many times. This chain connects TRBV5-1 to TRBJ2-5, with D hard to call. Germline V gene data show CDR1 as SGHRS and CDR2 as YFSETQ. The CDR3 loop spans 16 amino acids. The germline V and J ends were trimmed by 6 bases and 4 bases, with 22 bases remaining between them. CDR3 residues: CASKLLGPNILETQYF. The CDR3 DNA sequence: TGCGCCAGCAAGCTGCTAGGGCCAAATATTTTAGAGACCCAGTACTTC.